This T cell receptor beta chain is from a study of technical replicates of blood from four donors. The table came from immunoSEQ multiplex PCR; TCRdb's copy has only in-frame clones and leaves some out. The repertoire consists of 75,000 to 100,000 clones, with approximately 94% occurring once and the leading ten covering 0.33%. Between the trimmed V and J ends, which lost 8 bases and 2 bases, there was a span of 17 bases. CDR1 and CDR2 (germline): SEHNR, FQNEAQ (reference sequence). This CDR3 is built from 15 residues. The clonotype originates from a human donor in good health. The rearrangement links TRBV7-9 to TRBJ2-3, with a weak D call TRBD2 (5 bases). The sample consisted of T cells isolated from PBMCs. This CDR3 reads CASPSSFPFTDTQYF. CDR3 nucleotides: TGTGCCAGCCCATCTAGCTTCCCCTTCACAGATACGCAGTATTTT.